This TCR beta chain was recorded in a study of blood T cell repertoires in COVID-19 (dated by TCRdb to the early 2020s). Regarding the research as a whole: Collaborator samples came from the United States, Italy and Spain and covered acute and convalescent phases of COVID-19. HLA class I and class II types, where available, came from metadata supplied by the sample provider rather than from assay-based typing. A freely available public database, intended as a resource for researchers studying the immune response to SARS-CoV-2, is where the repertoires were released. Deeply sampled blood TCRbeta repertoires from subjects exposed to, actively infected with, or recovered from COVID-19 were included in the dataset. Sample metadata almost always included a de-identified subject ID, COVID-19 status, age in years and sex. Samples came from the ongoing ImmuneRACE study (first 160 participants) plus 1,254 subjects from 6 global collaborators. The prospective study material was composed of cDNA or gDNA derived from T cells, B-cell-depleted T cells, or PBMCs.

TCRbeta CDR3 regions were amplified from genomic DNA using the immunoSEQ Assay, a bias-controlled multiplex PCR. In the source study's methods: Nucleated cell counts per sample were estimated from amplification of reference gene primers within the assay. Sequence reads were collapsed and filtered to measure the absolute abundance of every unique TCRbeta CDR3 rearrangement. Productive Simpson clonality was computed per sample as the square root of Simpson's diversity index over productive rearrangements. This is the immuneACCESS table as TCRdb keeps it, with only in-frame sequences that have V and J called. A part of the clones is gone; compared with another copy, unresolved V genes explain less than half, and the rest is unexplained. The DNA gave D and trimming, while V, J and clone size come from that table. This sample lists about 210,000 clones; about 89% were detected once. About 4.8% of the sample belongs to the ten largest clones.

Deletion took 7 bases off V and 7 bases off J, with a span of 11 bases between the germline ends. Sequences MNHEY (CDR1) and SVGAGI (CDR2) are obtained from the germline V gene. The CDR3 holds 13 amino acids from the cysteine to the phenylalanine. Here the CDR3 DNA is all that survives: 39 bases in frame from base 1. Turning to this clone: Its antigen is currently not known. No base-level quality is on record; no much larger clone is a single base apart.

The investigation overall reported the following: How much clinical and demographic metadata was included differed by source and by participant, and the metadata was provided uncurated.

Whole blood was collected in K2EDTA tubes by collaborating institutions according to the institutions' own protocols. Collaborator samples were shipped for TCRbeta analysis as frozen whole blood, isolated PBMCs, or DNA extracted from either sample type. The chain employs TRBV6-5 and TRBJ1-6; a tentative D call is TRBD1 (5 bases match). The sequenced sample was peripheral blood. The receptor's source is a woman aged 40 to 50 with acute or convalescent COVID-19. The CDR3 protein is CASTRGHNSPLHF. Read as DNA, the sequence is TGTGCCAGCACAAGGGGTCACAATTCACCCCTCCACTTT.